This T cell receptor (beta chain) was observed in a study of identical twins. Each cDNA held unique molecular identifiers, and template switching gave it a universal primer site. In TCRdb, the 5' RACE reads were re-called with MiXCR into one record per CDR3 protein. The table lists 1.5 million to 2 million distinct CDR3 sequences, under 35% of them singletons. CDR3 length equals 15 residues. After removal of 2 bases from V and 5 bases from J, the junction contained 1 base not matched to a gene. Many counts were recorded for this clonotype. As yet, its antigen is unknown. Study-level findings and limits: These conclusions were based on statistical analysis (cross-sectional, not following the same donors). Beta out-of-frame twin sharing showed a weaker excess.

The specimen was cord blood. The clonotype comes from a newborn girl in good health. The rearrangement links TRBV12-3 or TRBV12-4 to TRBJ2-3, with TRBD2 matching 13 bases. The CDR3 is CASSLTSGRGDTQYF. CDR3 sequence (DNA): TGTGCCAGCAGTTTAACTAGCGGGAGGGGAGATACGCAGTATTTT.